A single sample gave rise to the 16 T cell receptor beta chains below, sequenced in a study of blood T cell repertoires in COVID-19. Only in-frame clones appear in the TCRdb table, and some are missing; sequencing was by immunoSEQ multiplex PCR. The data show roughly 100,000 clones, roughly two thirds seen once. The sample comprised peripheral blood. The receptors come from a human donor with acute or convalescent COVID-19. The donor label of this sample is uncertain.

The chain carries TRBV9 and TRBJ1-6, with D tentatively TRBD1 (6 bases). This CDR3 is 15 amino acids long. CDR1 is SGDLS, CDR2 YYNGEE, per germline. Trimming shortened V by 1 base and J by 9 bases, and 14 bases separated the two germline ends. The CDR3 DNA follows: TGTGCCAGCAGCGTAACGGACAGCGCTTTTTCACCCCTCCACTTT. This encodes CASSVTDSAFSPLHF.

Only one count was recorded for this clone. The genes are TRBV4-1 and TRBJ1-4; 10 nucleotides align to TRBD1. The CDR3 contains 15 residues. Trimming removed 4 bases from V and 8 bases from J; junction bases left unmatched: 7. The V gene's germline CDR1 is MGHRA and CDR2 YSYEKL. This CDR3 is CASSPTGGAREKLFF. CDR3 DNA: TGCGCCAGCAGCCCGACAGGGGGCGCAAGGGAAAAACTGTTTTTT.

This clone was observed many times. The chain links TRBV5-5 to TRBJ2-7, with D maybe TRBD2 (5 bases). Deletions cut 5 bases from V and 2 bases from J, with 17 bases between. The CDR3 extends over 15 amino acids. Germline CDR1 is SGHKS and CDR2 is YYEKEE (reference sequence). As DNA, the CDR3 is TGTGCCAGCAGTTGGACTCTAGCTCCGACCTACGAGCAGTACTTC. Amino acid sequence: CASSWTLAPTYEQYF.

The chain links TRBV5-1 to TRBJ1-6; D is undetermined. There are 13 residues in the CDR3. Germline V gene data show CDR1 as SGHRS and CDR2 as YFSETQ. The germline V and J ends were trimmed by 4 bases and 11 bases, with 13 bases remaining between them. The CDR3 bases are TGCGCCAGCAGCCCCCTCGGGAGCCCACCCCTCCACTTT. Protein: CASSPLGSPPLHF.

The CDR3, as DNA: TGTGCCAGCAGCCACCGAGTGACCCAGTACTTC. Residues: CASSHRVTQYF. The chain uses TRBV3-1 (or the pseudogene TRBV3-2) and TRBJ2-5; D is undetermined. The V gene lost 3 bases and the J gene lost 7 bases, with 6 bases spanning the gap. From germline, CDR1 is LGHDT and CDR2 YNNKEL (reference sequence). CDR3 length: 11 amino acids.

The gene calls are TRBV28 and TRBJ2-5, with 9 positions matching TRBD1. This CDR3 is built from 16 residues. V dropped 6 bases and J dropped 0; count of bases not matched to a gene: 8. Germline CDR1 and CDR2: MDHEN and SYDVKM. The CDR3 loop is CASSGQGLSYQETQYF. The CDR3 DNA reads TGTGCCAGCAGCGGACAGGGGCTATCGTACCAAGAGACCCAGTACTTC.

The chain has TRBV5-1 and TRBJ1-2; TRBD1 matches 7 bases. V lost 1 base, J lost 11 bases, and 2 bases stayed unmatched. The germline V gene encodes CDR1 SGHRS and CDR2 YFSETQ. The CDR3 sequence is 11 residues long. In DNA, the CDR3 is TGCGCCAGCAGCTTGACAGGGGTTTACACCTTC. This gives the protein CASSLTGVYTF.

The gene calls are TRBV5-5 and TRBJ2-7, with a tentative D call TRBD1 (5 bases). This CDR3 region has 13 residues. V was clipped by 3 bases and J by 7 bases, with 14 bases between them. From germline, CDR1 is SGHKS and CDR2 YYEKEE (reference sequence). CDR3 DNA sequence: TGTGCCAGCAGCTCGGACACCACGGGTGAGCAGTACGTC. Its translation: CASSSDTTGEQYV.

This clone was seen a few times. The V gene is TRBV25-1, the J gene TRBJ1-1, with D possibly being TRBD1 (6 bases). The germline gives CDR1 MGHDK, CDR2 SYGVNS. The CDR3 runs 14 residues. The V end was cut by 8 bases, the J end by 3 bases, with 16 bases between. The CDR3 loop is CASPGREGDTEAFF. The CDR3 DNA reads as TGTGCCAGCCCCGGAAGAGAGGGGGACACTGAAGCTTTCTTT.

This chain connects TRBV19 to TRBJ1-4; TRBD1 is a possible D gene (6 bases). Trimming took off 4 bases at V and 3 bases at J, with 18 bases between the two ends. The CDR3 spans 17 residues. Germline V lookup: CDR1 LNHDA, CDR2 SQIVND (reference sequence). The CDR3 protein is CASSTYNLQGSNEKLFF. CDR3 coding DNA: TGTGCCAGTAGTACCTATAATCTACAGGGATCTAATGAAAAACTGTTTTTT.

This rearrangement joins TRBV6-5 to TRBJ1-5; D gene ambiguous. Germline V gene lookup returns CDR1 MNHEY and CDR2 SVGAGI. Trimming cost V 1 base and J 1 base, with 5 bases left between them. There are 14 residues in the CDR3. The CDR3 protein is CASSYFPSNQPQHF. The CDR3 region has the DNA TGTGCCAGCAGTTACTTTCCGAGCAATCAGCCCCAGCATTTT.

This chain uses TRBV24-1 with TRBJ2-2; tentative D call: TRBD2 (7 bases). The V and J ends lost 10 bases and 4 bases respectively, with 12 bases between them. CDR1 is KGHDR and CDR2 is SFDVKD in the germline V gene. This CDR3 spans 13 amino acids. The CDR3 protein is CATTGGITGELFF. DNA for the CDR3: TGTGCCACTACGGGGGGCATCACCGGGGAGCTGTTTTTT.

This chain links TRBV5-6 with TRBJ1-1, with D possibly matching TRBD1 (5 bases). This CDR3 is 17 amino acids long. Germline CDR1 and CDR2: SGHDT and YYEEEE. The V and J ends lost 1 base and 1 base respectively, with 17 bases between them. CDR3 nucleotide sequence: TGTGCCAGCAGCTTGTTTGGCGGGGCAGGAGGGAACACTGAAGCTTTCTTT. It yields the protein CASSLFGGAGGNTEAFF.

The chain combines TRBV28 with TRBJ1-6; TRBD1 aligns across 7 bases. CDR3 length: 17 residues. CDR1 is MDHEN and CDR2 is SYDVKM in the germline V gene. V was clipped by 8 bases and J by 8 bases; unmatched bases: 18. The CDR3 region is CASGGQEARSEDSPLHF. The CDR3, as DNA: TGTGCCAGCGGAGGACAGGAGGCGCGCTCGGAGGATTCACCCCTCCACTTT.

V usage is TRBV9 and J usage is TRBJ2-1; D is unresolved. CDR3 size: 17 residues. V shed 0 bases and J shed 12 bases, with 25 bases lying between them. From germline, CDR1 is SGDLS and CDR2 YYNGEE. The chain's CDR3 is CASSVGLGLDGFSRQFF. CDR3 coding DNA: TGTGCCAGCAGCGTAGGTTTGGGTCTAGACGGTTTCTCCAGGCAGTTCTTC.

The V and J genes are TRBV15 and TRBJ1-6, with D possibly TRBD1 on 5 matching bases. Trimming pared 1 base from V and 9 bases from J, leaving 7 bases between. The CDR3 sequence is 13 residues long. CDR1 LNHNV and CDR2 YYDKDF come from the germline V gene (reference sequence). This CDR3 is CATSRGQLSPLHF. CDR3 in DNA: TGTGCCACCAGCAGAGGACAGCTTTCACCCCTCCACTTT.